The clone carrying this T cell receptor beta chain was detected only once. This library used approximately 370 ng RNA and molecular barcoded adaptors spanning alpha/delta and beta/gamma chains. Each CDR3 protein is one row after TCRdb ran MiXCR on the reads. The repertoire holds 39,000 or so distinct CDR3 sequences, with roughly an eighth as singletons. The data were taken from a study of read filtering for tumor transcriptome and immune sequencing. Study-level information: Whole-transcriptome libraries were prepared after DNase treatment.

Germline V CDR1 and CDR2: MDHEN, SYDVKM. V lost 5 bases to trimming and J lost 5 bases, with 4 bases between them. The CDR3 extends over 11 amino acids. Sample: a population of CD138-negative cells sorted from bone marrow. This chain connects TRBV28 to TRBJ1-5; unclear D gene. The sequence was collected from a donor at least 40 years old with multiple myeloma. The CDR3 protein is CASSVDQPQHF. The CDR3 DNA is TGTGCCAGCAGTGTAGATCAGCCCCAGCATTTT.